The 22 T cell receptor beta chains presented below share a single source sample, sequenced in a study of PD-1 blockade in classical Hodgkin lymphoma. Libraries were prepared by immunoSEQ multiplex PCR; TCRdb keeps only in-frame clonotypes and omits some of them. In the table there are roughly 60,000 clones, 85% to 90% of which are singletons. Relapse was seen in all patients after autologous stem cell transplantation, and brentuximab vedotin exposure was variable. The sample consisted of peripheral blood mononuclear cells (PBMCs), taken before the second cycle of nivolumab. The source of these receptors is a human donor with classical Hodgkin lymphoma.

V is TRBV7-3 and J is TRBJ2-3; no reliable D call. V shed 5 bases and J shed 3 bases, with 9 bases lying between them. In germline, CDR1 is SGHTA, CDR2 FQGTGA. This CDR3 comprises 13 residues. CDR3 in DNA: TGTGCCAGCAGCACCGGAACTACAGATACGCAGTATTTT. As protein: CASSTGTTDTQYF.

V is TRBV7-8 and J is TRBJ2-1; 7 positions agree with TRBD2. This CDR3 contains 14 residues. With V trimmed by 3 bases and J by 5 bases, 4 bases remained unmatched. CDR1 is SGHVS and CDR2 is FQNEAQ in the germline V gene. In DNA, the CDR3 is TGTGCCAGCAGCTTTGGGACTATCAACAATGAGCAGTTCTTC. Translation gives CASSFGTINNEQFF. Together with reference TRBV7-8 and TRBJ2-1, the CDR3 gives the full variable domain: GAGVSQSPRYKVAKRGQDVALRCDPISGHVSLFWYQQALGQGPEFLTYFQNEAQLDKSGLPSDRFFAERPEGSVSTLKIQRTQQEDSAVYLCASSFGTINNEQFFGPGTRLTVL.

The chain has TRBV5-1 and TRBJ2-1; D is unresolved. This CDR3 comprises 15 residues. The V and J ends lost 1 base and 0 bases respectively, with 8 bases between them. Per the germline V gene, CDR1 is SGHRS and CDR2 is YFSETQ. CDR3 nucleotides: TGCGCCAGCAGCTTGTTAGTCGGCTCCTACAATGAGCAGTTCTTC. It yields the protein CASSLLVGSYNEQFF.

This clone is a singleton in its sample. The sample holds other DNA sequences that translate to the same CDR3. The genes are TRBV5-1 and TRBJ2-7; TRBD2 matches 12 bases. V was pared by 2 bases and J by 4 bases, with 4 bases of the junction left unmatched. Germline V gene sequence: CDR1 SGHRS, CDR2 YFSETQ. This CDR3 is built from 15 residues. The CDR3 nucleotides are TGCGCCAGCAGCTTAGGACTAGCGGGGATATACGAGCAGTACTTC. Translation gives CASSLGLAGIYEQYF.

The chain has TRBV10-2 and TRBJ2-1; either TRBD1 or TRBD2 may supply D (5 bases each). With 3 bases removed from V and 2 bases from J, the gap between germline ends came to 14 bases. CDR3 length: 16 amino acids. From germline, CDR1 is WSHSY and CDR2 SAAADI. CDR3 in amino acids: CASSDPLRGTYNEQFF. The CDR3, as DNA: TGCGCCAGCAGTGACCCGCTGAGGGGAACCTACAATGAGCAGTTCTTC.

The V call is TRBV5-1, the J call TRBJ2-5, with TRBD1 matching over 8 bases. Germline V gene sequence: CDR1 SGHRS, CDR2 YFSETQ. J gave up 5 bases and V 3 bases, and 3 bases lay outside the gene matches. This CDR3 comprises 13 residues. The CDR3 loop is CASSYRGTETQYF. The CDR3 bases are TGCGCCAGCAGCTACAGGGGGACGGAGACCCAGTACTTC.

This clone has only one observation. This CDR3 reads CASSLLVGGSNTGELFF. For the CDR3, the DNA is TGTGCCAGCAGTTTATTAGTCGGGGGCTCGAACACCGGGGAGCTGTTTTTT. The chain couples TRBV28 to TRBJ2-2; D could derive from TRBD1 or TRBD2 (6 bases each). The germline V and J ends were trimmed by 1 base and 0 bases, with 12 bases remaining between them. CDR3 length equals 17 residues. The germline gives CDR1 MDHEN, CDR2 SYDVKM. Complete variable domain (other parts from reference TRBV28 and TRBJ2-2): DVKVTQSSRYLVKRTGEKVFLECVQDMDHENMFWYRQDPGLGLRLIYFSYDVKMKEKGDIPEGYSVSREKKERFSLILESASTNQTSMYLCASSLLVGGSNTGELFFGEGSRLTVL.

The chain combines TRBV7-9 with TRBJ2-3; 7 bases match TRBD1. CDR1 SEHNR and CDR2 FQNEAQ come from the germline V gene (reference sequence). Losses at the gene ends were 4 bases for V and 2 bases for J; bases not matched to a gene: 3. The CDR3 contains 14 residues. As DNA, the CDR3 is TGTGCCAGCAGCTATGGGACAGTCACAGATACGCAGTATTTT. Its protein product is CASSYGTVTDTQYF.

The gene calls are TRBV30 and TRBJ2-1; 7 positions agree with TRBD1. Trimming removed 5 bases from V and 2 bases from J; junction bases left unmatched: 9. This CDR3 has 15 residues. From germline, CDR1 is GTSNPN and CDR2 SVGIG (reference sequence). The CDR3 nucleotides are TGTGCCTGGGGTGGGACAGCCGAGACCTACAATGAGCAGTTCTTC. Translated, it gives CAWGGTAETYNEQFF.

The CDR3, as DNA: TGTGCCAGAAGCTTGGTTGGACCTGACGAGCAGTACTTC. Its translation is CARSLVGPDEQYF. The rearrangement joins TRBV5-3 to TRBJ2-7; no clear D gene. TRBV5-3 is flagged as an ORF with uncertain function. The V end was cut by 0 bases, the J end by 5 bases, with 9 bases between. The length of the CDR3 is 13 residues.

This clone was seen once. This rearrangement joins TRBV12-5 to TRBJ1-6; 7 bases are shared with TRBD1. The germline gives CDR1 LGHNT, CDR2 FRNRAP. The CDR3 spans 17 residues. J was trimmed by 4 bases and V by 6 bases; bases with no gene match: 12. CDR3 coding DNA: TGTGCTAGTGGGAAACCGGGACAGATTTATTATAATTCACCCCTCCACTTT. This gives the protein CASGKPGQIYYNSPLHF.

On this clone: Other nucleotide sequences in the sample specify the same CDR3. CDR3 sequence (DNA): TGCGCCAGCAGCCCCCTTGGCGGCACCGGGGAGCTGTTTTTT. It yields the protein CASSPLGGTGELFF. The chain is built from TRBV5-1 and TRBJ2-2; D not resolved. The germline V and J ends were trimmed by 4 bases and 4 bases, with 11 bases remaining between them. Germline CDR1 SGHRS, CDR2 YFSETQ. The length of the CDR3 is 14 residues.

This clone has more than one count but fewer than ten. The chain joins TRBV5-3 to TRBJ2-5, with TRBD2 matching over 11 bases. TRBV5-3 is filed as an ORF, its function uncertain. Losses at the gene ends were 1 base for V and 1 base for J; bases not matched to a gene: 9. The CDR3 is 18 residues long. The CDR3 is CARSLCLAGGRFQETQYF. CDR3 sequence (DNA): TGTGCCAGAAGCTTGTGTCTAGCGGGGGGCCGATTCCAAGAGACCCAGTACTTC.

This clone was seen once. The rearrangement links TRBV27 to TRBJ2-3, with 7 positions matching TRBD1. CDR3 size: 14 residues. Germline assignment: CDR1 MNHEY and CDR2 SMNVEV (reference sequence). Trimming cost V 6 bases and J 2 bases; bases outside gene matches: 5. The DNA for the CDR3 is TGTGCCAGCAGGACAGGGTGGGACACAGATACGCAGTATTTT. As protein: CASRTGWDTDTQYF.

V is TRBV5-1 and J is TRBJ2-7, with no clear D. The CDR3 has 15 residues. Germline values: CDR1 SGHRS, CDR2 YFSETQ. V lost 4 bases to trimming and J lost 0 bases, with 14 bases between them. The CDR3 DNA is TGCGCCAGCAGCCCCAAAGGTGGCTACTCCTACGAGCAGTACTTC. Its protein product is CASSPKGGYSYEQYF.

The rearrangement uses TRBV5-1 and TRBJ2-1, with 8 bases lining up with TRBD2. J gave up 4 bases and V 1 base, and 4 bases lay outside the gene matches. The V gene's germline CDR1 is SGHRS and CDR2 YFSETQ. This CDR3 region has 15 residues. The CDR3 loop reads CASSLSGSLYNEQFF. In DNA form, the CDR3 reads TGCGCCAGCAGCTTGAGCGGGAGTCTGTACAATGAGCAGTTCTTC.

V usage is TRBV7-8 and J usage is TRBJ1-1; 8 positions agree with TRBD1. V lost 1 base, J lost 4 bases, and 5 bases stayed unmatched. The CDR3 is made up of 15 amino acids. Germline CDR1 SGHVS, CDR2 FQNEAQ. In nucleotides, the CDR3 is TGTGCCAGCAGCTTAGGTTCAGGGGGCATCACTGAAGCTTTCTTT. Translated, it gives CASSLGSGGITEAFF. Using reference TRBV7-8 and TRBJ1-1 for the parts outside the CDR3, the full variable domain is GAGVSQSPRYKVAKRGQDVALRCDPISGHVSLFWYQQALGQGPEFLTYFQNEAQLDKSGLPSDRFFAERPEGSVSTLKIQRTQQEDSAVYLCASSLGSGGITEAFFGQGTRLTVV.

With respect to this clone: Other DNA sequences in this sample translate to the same CDR3. The J gene is TRBJ1-1, the V gene TRBV5-1, with a tentative D call TRBD1 (6 bases). V was cut by 0 bases and J by 4 bases, with 7 bases left in between. CDR3 length: 13 residues. Germline V gene data show CDR1 as SGHRS and CDR2 as YFSETQ. The DNA for the CDR3 is TGCGCCAGCAGCTTGGAGGGGGGCACTGAAGCTTTCTTT. Translation gives CASSLEGGTEAFF.

The chain joins TRBV7-9 to TRBJ1-1, with TRBD1 matching 8 bases. V was pared by 1 base and J by 0 bases, with 1 base of the junction left unmatched. The germline CDR1 and CDR2 sequences are SEHNR and FQNEAQ (reference sequence). The CDR3 is 15 amino acids. In DNA, the CDR3 is TGTGCCAGCAGCTTAGGACAGGGGCTGAACACTGAAGCTTTCTTT. Protein product: CASSLGQGLNTEAFF.

Comments on this clone: One end of the junction varies from germline; a read error may be responsible. The chain links TRBV7-8 to TRBJ2-7; 7 nucleotides align to TRBD1. This CDR3 comprises 11 residues. CDR1 SGHVS and CDR2 FQNEAQ come from the germline V gene. The CDR3 loop is CASSLGQGFFF. CDR3 DNA sequence: TGTGCCAGCAGCTTAGGACAGGGTTTTTTCTTC.

The chain links TRBV28 to TRBJ2-7; 8 bases fit TRBD1. The CDR3 runs 15 residues. The germline V gene has CDR1 MDHEN and CDR2 SYDVKM. V lost 4 bases to trimming and J lost 5 bases; unmatched junction nucleotides: 10. The CDR3 DNA reads TGTGCCAGCAGTTCCCTGTACCCCAGGGGGCACGAGCAGTACTTC. Protein sequence: CASSSLYPRGHEQYF. Looking up the rest from reference TRBV28 and TRBJ2-7 gives the full variable domain: DVKVTQSSRYLVKRTGEKVFLECVQDMDHENMFWYRQDPGLGLRLIYFSYDVKMKEKGDIPEGYSVSREKKERFSLILESASTNQTSMYLCASSSLYPRGHEQYFGPGTRLTVT.

The CDR3 DNA reads as TGCGCCAGCAGCCCTGGTACAGGGAACAATGAGCAGTTCTTC. Residues: CASSPGTGNNEQFF. The chain has TRBV5-1 and TRBJ2-1; TRBD1 might be the D (6 bases). V shed 4 bases and J shed 5 bases, with 13 bases lying between them. The CDR3 consists of 14 residues. CDR1 and CDR2 (germline): SGHRS, YFSETQ.